One and the same sample provided the 3 T cell receptor beta chains below, sequenced in a study of blood T cell repertoires in COVID-19. The assay was immunoSEQ multiplex PCR, and TCRdb's table has in-frame clones only and misses some. The table records 250,000 to 350,000 clones, 65% to 85% of them present only once. The sequenced sample was peripheral blood. Receptors originate from a human donor with COVID-19, enrolled during active disease. The donor label of this sample is uncertain.

The sample holds a few counts of this clone. This chain joins TRBV4-2 and TRBJ2-7; possibly TRBD2 for D (5 bases). This CDR3 comprises 15 residues. Germline loops: CDR1 LGHNA, CDR2 YNFKEQ. Trimming removed 0 bases from V and 5 bases from J, with 14 bases in between. The CDR3 region has the DNA TGTGCCAGCAGCCAAGATAGGGTTCCTAGCAACGAGCAGTACTTC. The encoded protein is CASSQDRVPSNEQYF.

The chain has TRBV29-1 and TRBJ2-1; 15 nucleotides line up with TRBD2. Germline V lookup: CDR1 SQVTM, CDR2 ANQGSEA. There are 18 residues in the CDR3. V was pared by 1 base and J by 4 bases, with 8 bases of the junction left unmatched. The CDR3 spells CSVEGTSGRARAYNEQFF. The CDR3 nucleotides are TGCAGCGTTGAAGGGACTAGCGGGAGGGCCAGAGCATACAATGAGCAGTTCTTC.

The genes are TRBV5-1 and TRBJ1-3, with TRBD1 matching 10 bases. The length of the CDR3 is 16 residues. Germline loops: CDR1 SGHRS, CDR2 YFSETQ. V was clipped by 4 bases and J by 6 bases; unmatched bases: 10. CDR3 amino acids: CASSPADRGDSNTIYF. CDR3 DNA: TGCGCCAGCAGCCCGGCGGACAGGGGGGATTCAAACACCATATATTTT.